These 14 T cell receptor beta chains were all obtained from the same sample, sequenced in a study of T cells after posttransplantation cyclophosphamide. The assay was immunoSEQ multiplex PCR, and TCRdb's table has in-frame clones only and misses some. The profile shows 66,000 or so clones, over 85% of them singletons. The sequenced material came from PBMCs. Source of these receptors: a woman aged 30 to 39 in good health and a related stem cell transplant donor.

The J gene is TRBJ2-7, the V gene TRBV19; TRBD1 is a possible D gene (5 bases). V was shortened by 3 bases and J by 0 bases, with 9 bases between the two germline ends. CDR3 length: 14 residues. Germline loops: CDR1 LNHDA, CDR2 SQIVND (reference sequence). CDR3 protein: CASSMSRDSYEQYF. The CDR3 DNA sequence: TGTGCCAGTAGTATGTCCAGGGACTCCTACGAGCAGTACTTC.

This chain links TRBV18 with TRBJ2-7, with D perhaps TRBD1 (5 bases). Trimming removed 8 bases at V and 5 bases at J, with 16 bases between. The CDR3 spans 13 residues. CDR1 and CDR2 (germline): KGHSH, LQKENI. The CDR3 loop reads CASETGVENEQYF. CDR3 DNA: TGTGCCAGCGAAACAGGAGTCGAAAACGAGCAGTACTTC.

The chain joins TRBV13 to TRBJ2-5; D gene unclear. The CDR3 extends over 15 amino acids. With 7 bases removed from V and 2 bases from J, the gap between germline ends came to 17 bases. Germline-derived CDR1 and CDR2 are PRHDT and FYEKMQ (reference sequence). The DNA of the CDR3 is TGTGCCAGCACCGTCTTACACGCGGAGCAAGAGACCCAGTACTTC. This codes for CASTVLHAEQETQYF.

The rearrangement links TRBV4-1 to TRBJ2-6; the D call may be TRBD1 or TRBD2 (6 bases each). The germline gives CDR1 MGHRA, CDR2 YSYEKL. CDR3 length: 16 residues. Trimming left V 4 bases short and J 3 bases short, with 13 bases between. In DNA form, the CDR3 reads TGCGCCAGCAGCCCCGGAGGGGGAGGTGGGGCCAACGTCCTGACTTTC. It translates to CASSPGGGGGANVLTF.

This rearrangement joins TRBV10-3 to TRBJ1-1; D remains ambiguous. The CDR3 has 14 residues. Germline V gene data show CDR1 as ENHRY and CDR2 as SYGVKD. V gave up 6 bases and J gave up 1 base, with 12 bases separating them. CDR3 sequence reads: CAIRPTVGNTEAFF. The CDR3 DNA reads as TGTGCCATCAGACCCACAGTGGGGAACACTGAAGCTTTCTTT.

The CDR3 region has the DNA TGCAGCGTTGCACTAGCTGATAACACCGGGGAGCTGTTTTTT. Its protein product is CSVALADNTGELFF. This chain uses TRBV29-1 with TRBJ2-2, with a possible D match to TRBD2 (6 bases). This CDR3 is 14 amino acids long. The germline CDR1 and CDR2 sequences are SQVTM and ANQGSEA. V was pared by 4 bases and J by 2 bases, with 11 bases between.

The V gene is TRBV19, the J gene TRBJ1-1; D is possibly TRBD1 (5 bases). The CDR3 spans 14 residues. Germline CDR1 and CDR2: LNHDA and SQIVND (reference sequence). Between the trimmed V and J ends, which lost 5 bases and 4 bases, there was a span of 14 bases. CDR3 in amino acids: CASSPDRVATEAFF. DNA of the CDR3: TGTGCCAGTAGTCCTGACAGAGTAGCCACTGAAGCTTTCTTT.

The chain joins TRBV10-3 to TRBJ1-1; possibly TRBD1 for D (6 bases). The germline gives CDR1 ENHRY, CDR2 SYGVKD. V dropped 2 bases and J dropped 11 bases, with 12 bases sitting between them. The CDR3 extends over 12 amino acids. DNA for the CDR3: TGTGCCATCAGTGAGCCGGACGGACAGGCTTTCTTT. As protein: CAISEPDGQAFF.

The gene calls are TRBV7-3 and TRBJ2-1; 9 nucleotides align to TRBD2. This CDR3 is built from 15 residues. The V and J ends lost 5 bases and 10 bases, in that order; junction bases with no gene match: 12. Germline lookup yields CDR1 SGHTA and CDR2 FQGTGA. CDR3 bases: TGTGCCAGCAGCGTCCTGGGCGGGGGGGCCGCCGAGCAGTTCTTC. This encodes CASSVLGGGAAEQFF.

The chain employs TRBV4-1 and TRBJ2-3, with D possibly TRBD2 on 6 matching bases. The germline V gene encodes CDR1 MGHRA and CDR2 YSYEKL. The length of the CDR3 is 16 residues. The V end lost 0 bases, the J end lost 4 bases, and 14 bases lay between the germline ends. Written as DNA, the CDR3 is TGCGCCAGCAGCCAAGAAGGGCGGGGCTTCGCAGATACGCAGTATTTT. The encoded protein is CASSQEGRGFADTQYF.

V is TRBV10-3 and J is TRBJ1-2; no firm D call. Germline V lookup: CDR1 ENHRY, CDR2 SYGVKD. V lost 5 bases to trimming and J lost 8 bases, with 27 bases between them. This CDR3 contains 17 residues. The CDR3 is CAISQSNSGETTRGYTF. The CDR3 DNA sequence: TGTGCCATCAGTCAAAGTAATTCGGGAGAGACGACCCGAGGCTACACCTTC.

The chain couples TRBV5-1 to TRBJ1-2, with TRBD1 matching over 8 bases. The CDR3 loop spans 15 amino acids. The junction had 6 bases not matched to a gene; V was cut back by 1 base and J by 4 bases. Looked up from germline, CDR1 is SGHRS and CDR2 is YFSETQ. CDR3 loop: CASSLSGGETYGYTF. In nucleotides, the CDR3 is TGCGCCAGCAGCTTGTCAGGGGGCGAGACCTATGGCTACACCTTC.

The chain joins TRBV5-1 to TRBJ1-6; the D is unclear. The CDR3 runs to 15 residues. Germline V lookup: CDR1 SGHRS, CDR2 YFSETQ. Trimming left V 2 bases short and J 0 bases short, with 6 bases between. As DNA, the CDR3 is TGCGCCAGCAGCTTTCTCAGCTCCTATAATTCACCCCTCCACTTT. Amino acids: CASSFLSSYNSPLHF.

V usage is TRBV7-9 and J usage is TRBJ1-5; tentatively, D is TRBD1 (6 bases). Germline lookup yields CDR1 SEHNR and CDR2 FQNEAQ (reference sequence). This CDR3 has 14 residues. Deletions cut 1 base from V and 6 bases from J, with 10 bases between. For the CDR3, the DNA is TGTGCCAGCAGCTTAGAGGGGGGTAGTCAGCCCCAGCATTTT. It translates to CASSLEGGSQPQHF.